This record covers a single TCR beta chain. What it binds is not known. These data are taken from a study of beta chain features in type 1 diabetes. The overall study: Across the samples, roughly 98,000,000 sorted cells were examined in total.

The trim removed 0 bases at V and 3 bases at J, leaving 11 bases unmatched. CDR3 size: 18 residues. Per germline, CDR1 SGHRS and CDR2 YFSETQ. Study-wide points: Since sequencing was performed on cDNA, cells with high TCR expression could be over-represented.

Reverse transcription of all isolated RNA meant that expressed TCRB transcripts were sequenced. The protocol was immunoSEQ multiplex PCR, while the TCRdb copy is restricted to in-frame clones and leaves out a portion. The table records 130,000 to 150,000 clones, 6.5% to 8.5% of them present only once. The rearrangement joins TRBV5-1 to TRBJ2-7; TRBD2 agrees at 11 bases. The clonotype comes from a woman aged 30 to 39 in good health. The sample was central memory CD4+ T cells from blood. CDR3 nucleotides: TGCGCCAGCAGCTTGGGTGGGCTAGCGGGAGGTAGGAGCTACGAGCAGTACTTC. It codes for CASSLGGLAGGRSYEQYF.